Listed below are T cell receptor beta chains from one sample, sequenced in a study of Graves' ophthalmopathy and Graves' hyperthyroidism. TCRdb re-called the multiplex PCR reads through MiXCR, storing one row per CDR3 protein. This repertoire shows about 400,000 distinct CDR3 sequences, approximately 20% found once; its top ten account for 1.6%. Sequenced: peripheral blood. These receptors were obtained from a woman between 18 and 30 years old with Graves' ophthalmopathy. The CDR3 runs from the conserved cysteine through the conserved F or W. D genes are given only for firm matches. Where a row states a size, it is once, few, many or the class of an expanded clone; other rows omit it.

D gene	V gene	clone size	J gene	CDR3 DNA	CDR3 protein
.	TRBV20-1	many	TRBJ1-1	TGCAGTGCTAAGGGGGATGAGAACACTGAAGCTTTCTTT	CSAKGDENTEAFF
.	TRBV29-1	many	TRBJ1-1	TGCAGCGTCCCCGCGGGGGCGGACACTGAAGCTTTCTTT	CSVPAGADTEAFF
.	TRBV19	many	TRBJ1-1	TGTGCCAGTAGTATAGACCTGGACGGAGGCACTGAAGCTTTCTTT	CASSIDLDGGTEAFF
.	TRBV29-1	many	TRBJ2-6	TGCAGCGTCCAAGGGGGGTACGGGGCCAACGTCCTGACTTTC	CSVQGGYGANVLTF
.	TRBV30	many	TRBJ1-5	TGTGCCTGGAGTGTACAGAGGGGCCCTCGAGGCAATCAGCCCCAGCATTTT	CAWSVQRGPRGNQPQHF
.	TRBV6-2/TRBV6-3	.	TRBJ1-1	TGTGCCAGCAGTTACCGGGACCAATCCTCGGGGAACACTGAAGCTTTCTTT	CASSYRDQSSGNTEAFF
.	TRBV12-3/TRBV12-4	many	TRBJ1-1	TGTGCCAGCAATTTGACGGACACTGAAGCTTTCTTT	CASNLTDTEAFF
.	TRBV6-5	many	TRBJ1-5	TGTGCCAGCAGAGGGAACAATCAGCCCCAGCATTTT	CASRGNNQPQHF
TRBD1	TRBV28	few	TRBJ2-7	TGTGCCAGCAACGGACAGGGATCGGGCGAGCAGTACTTC	CASNGQGSGEQYF
.	TRBV19	many	TRBJ1-5	TGTGCCAGTAGTATAGGGGCCATCTATAGCAATCAGCCCCAGCATTTT	CASSIGAIYSNQPQHF
.	TRBV28	many	TRBJ2-2	TGTGCCAGCCGGGGAGCGGGTCCCGGGGAGACCGGGGAGCTGTTTTTT	CASRGAGPGETGELFF
TRBD2	TRBV12-3/TRBV12-4	many	TRBJ2-5	TGTGCCAGCAGGCAGCGGGAGGGTGAGACCCAGTACTTC	CASRQREGETQYF